These 13 T cell receptor beta chains were all obtained from the same sample, sequenced in a study of blood T cell repertoires in COVID-19. Generated by immunoSEQ multiplex PCR, the TCRdb table keeps only in-frame clones and is missing some. This sample has some 110,000 clones, with about three quarters found just once. Material for sequencing was peripheral blood. Every receptor here comes from a man older than 75 with COVID-19, enrolled during active disease.

CDR3 bases: TGTGCCAGCTCACCCTCGGAGGGCCCTGGAAACACCATATATTTT. Amino acid sequence: CASSPSEGPGNTIYF. The chain couples TRBV18 to TRBJ1-3; unclear D gene. Germline lookup yields CDR1 KGHSH and CDR2 LQKENI. Trimming left V 3 bases short and J 2 bases short, with 11 bases between. There are 15 residues in the CDR3.

This rearrangement joins TRBV28 to TRBJ1-2; no clear D. Between the trimmed V and J ends, which lost 5 bases and 8 bases, there was a span of 18 bases. This CDR3 comprises 14 residues. CDR1 MDHEN and CDR2 SYDVKM come from the germline V gene. This CDR3 reads CASSLPWTRVGYTF. As DNA, the CDR3 is TGTGCCAGCAGTCTCCCTTGGACTCGCGTCGGCTACACCTTC.

The chain uses TRBV29-1 and TRBJ2-1, with TRBD2 matching over 14 bases. With 4 bases clipped from V and 7 bases from J, the junction kept 6 bases outside the gene matches. The CDR3 length is 15 residues. Germline V lookup: CDR1 SQVTM, CDR2 ANQGSEA. The CDR3 here is CSVVGGLAGVNEQFF. CDR3 nucleotide sequence: TGCAGCGTTGTAGGGGGACTAGCGGGAGTAAATGAGCAGTTCTTC.

The chain links TRBV11-2 to TRBJ2-7; 8 nucleotides line up with TRBD2. Germline V lookup: CDR1 SGHAT, CDR2 FQNNGV. CDR3 length: 14 amino acids. V dropped 1 base and J dropped 1; count of bases not matched to a gene: 0. CDR3 bases: TGTGCCAGCAGCTTAGGCGGGAGGTCCTACGAGCAGTACTTC. Amino acids: CASSLGGRSYEQYF.

The chain couples TRBV7-9 to TRBJ2-1; weak D call: TRBD2 (6 bases). Germline assignment: CDR1 SEHNR and CDR2 FQNEAQ (reference sequence). This CDR3 is built from 15 residues. V lost 4 bases to trimming and J lost 1 base, with 11 bases between them. The CDR3 spells CASSSRAGSYNEQFF. In nucleotides, the CDR3 is TGTGCCAGCAGCTCTAGAGCGGGTTCCTACAATGAGCAGTTCTTC.

The V and J genes are TRBV18 and TRBJ2-3; tentative D call: TRBD1 (5 bases). The germline CDR1 and CDR2 sequences are KGHSH and LQKENI. The ends were cut back, 8 bases at V and 6 bases at J, with 15 bases in the middle. The CDR3 extends over 13 amino acids. In DNA, the CDR3 is TGTGCCAGCCATAAGCAGGGCGCGGATACGCAGTATTTT. Translation gives CASHKQGADTQYF.

The V gene is TRBV28, the J gene TRBJ1-2, with TRBD1 matching 10 bases. CDR3 length equals 14 residues. In germline, CDR1 is MDHEN, CDR2 SYDVKM. The V gene end was trimmed by 8 bases and the J gene end by 7 bases; junction bases not matched to a gene: 10. CDR3: CASPAGTGDGGYTF. Here the CDR3 DNA reads TGTGCCAGCCCGGCCGGGACAGGGGACGGTGGCTACACCTTC.

V is TRBV28 and J is TRBJ2-7; 7 bases are shared with TRBD2. There are 15 residues in the CDR3. Germline V lookup: CDR1 MDHEN, CDR2 SYDVKM. Germline trimming cut 3 bases from V and 2 bases from J; bases unmatched to any gene: 7. The CDR3 sequence is CASSLGLAATYEQYF. The DNA of the CDR3 is TGTGCCAGCAGTTTGGGGCTAGCGGCTACCTACGAGCAGTACTTC.

This clone appeared a few times. This chain links TRBV27 with TRBJ1-1, with TRBD1 matching over 7 bases. Germline V gives CDR1 MNHEY, CDR2 SMNVEV (reference sequence). V lost 2 bases to trimming and J lost 3 bases; unmatched junction nucleotides: 6. There are 15 residues in the CDR3. CDR3 sequence reads: CASSLVTGIDTEAFF. In DNA form, the CDR3 reads TGTGCCAGCAGTTTAGTGACAGGGATCGACACTGAAGCTTTCTTT.

This clone was counted a single time. CDR3 sequence reads: CASSEMRGSYEQYF. DNA of the CDR3: TGTGCCAGCAGTGAAATGAGGGGGTCCTACGAGCAGTACTTC. J is TRBJ2-7 and V is TRBV6-1; possibly TRBD1 for D (6 bases). V lost 2 bases and J lost 1, with 9 bases in between. The germline gives CDR1 MNHNS, CDR2 SASEGT. This CDR3 contains 14 residues.

The V gene is TRBV28, the J gene TRBJ1-2, with D perhaps TRBD1 (5 bases). Germline CDR1 reads MDHEN; CDR2 reads SYDVKM. The V end lost 8 bases, the J end lost 3 bases, and 16 bases lay between the germline ends. The CDR3 is made up of 14 amino acids. CDR3: CASQPLGLDYGYTF. CDR3 in DNA: TGTGCCAGCCAACCCCTGGGGCTGGACTATGGCTACACCTTC.

This sequence joins TRBV15 and TRBJ1-1, with 7 positions matching TRBD1. CDR1 and CDR2 from the germline V gene are LNHNV and YYDKDF (reference sequence). The J segment lost 4 bases and the V segment lost 3 bases, leaving 8 bases of the junction unmatched. The CDR3 extends over 15 amino acids. CDR3 nucleotide sequence: TGTGCCACCAGCAGTGAAATGACAGGGAGCACTGAAGCTTTCTTT. Its protein product is CATSSEMTGSTEAFF. Based on the CDR3 plus reference TRBV15 and TRBJ1-1, the full variable domain is DAMVIQNPRYQVTQFGKPVTLSCSQTLNHNVMYWYQQKSSQAPKLLFHYYDKDFNNEADTPDNFQSRRPNTSFCFLDIRSPGLGDTAMYLCATSSEMTGSTEAFFGQGTRLTVV.

The rearrangement uses TRBV5-1 and TRBJ1-2; 7 positions match TRBD1. Trimming removed 5 bases from V and 2 bases from J; junction bases left unmatched: 6. The length of the CDR3 is 14 residues. Germline V gives CDR1 SGHRS, CDR2 YFSETQ. The CDR3: CASREGTENYGYTF. The CDR3, as DNA: TGCGCCAGCAGGGAGGGGACAGAAAACTATGGCTACACCTTC.